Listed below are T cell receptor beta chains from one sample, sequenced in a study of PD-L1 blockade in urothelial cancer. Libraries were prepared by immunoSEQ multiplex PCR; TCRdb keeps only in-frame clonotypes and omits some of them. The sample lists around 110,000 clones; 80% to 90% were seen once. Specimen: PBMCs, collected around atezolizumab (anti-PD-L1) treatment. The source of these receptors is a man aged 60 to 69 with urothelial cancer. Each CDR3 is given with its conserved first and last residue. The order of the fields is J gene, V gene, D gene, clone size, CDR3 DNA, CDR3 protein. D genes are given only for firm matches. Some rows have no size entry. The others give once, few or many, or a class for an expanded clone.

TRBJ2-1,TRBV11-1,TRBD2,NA,TGTGCCAGCATCCTGACTAGCGGGAATTCATATGAGCAGTTCTTC,CASILTSGNSYEQFF
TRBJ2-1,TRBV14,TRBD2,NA,TGTGCCAGCAGCCTCCTAGCGGGAGTGGGGAATGAGCAGTTCTTC,CASSLLAGVGNEQFF
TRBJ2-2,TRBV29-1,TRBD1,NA,TGCAGCGCAAAGACAGGGCCCGTCACCGGGGAGCTGTTTTTT,CSAKTGPVTGELFF
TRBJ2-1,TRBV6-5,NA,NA,TGTGCCAGCAGTTACTCTGGGGGGAGCTCCTACAATGAGCAGTTCTTC,CASSYSGGSSYNEQFF
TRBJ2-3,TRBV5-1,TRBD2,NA,TGCGCCAGCAGCAGGACTAGCGGGCAAAGCACAGATACGCAGTATTTT,CASSRTSGQSTDTQYF
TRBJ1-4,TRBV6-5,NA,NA,TGTGCCAGCAGTTACCTGAAGCCCGAGCTAAACGAAAAACTGTTTTTT,CASSYLKPELNEKLFF
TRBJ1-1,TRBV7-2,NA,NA,TGTGCCAGCAGCTTAGCGTGGCAGGGGTTTGAAGCTTTCTTT,CASSLAWQGFEAFF
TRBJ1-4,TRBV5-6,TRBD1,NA,TGTGCCAGCAGCCGGGGACAGCCTAATGAAAAACTGTTTTTT,CASSRGQPNEKLFF
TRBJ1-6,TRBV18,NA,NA,TGTGCCAGCTCACCGGCGGGGGGCGCGTCACCCCTCCACTTT,CASSPAGGASPLHF
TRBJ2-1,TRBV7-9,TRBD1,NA,TGTGCCAGCAGCTCCGGGACAGGGCACATCATGACGTTCTTC,CASSSGTGHIMTFF
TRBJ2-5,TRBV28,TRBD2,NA,TGTGCCAGCACCTCTTCGAGGGTAGCGGGATTCGAGACCCAGTACTTC,CASTSSRVAGFETQYF
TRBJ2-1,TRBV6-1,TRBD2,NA,TGTGCCAGCAGTGACCTAGCGGGAGGGCGAAATGAGCAGTTCTTC,CASSDLAGGRNEQFF
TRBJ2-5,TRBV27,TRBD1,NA,TGTGCCAGCAGTCTTCGGACAGGGGGGTCCCAAGAGACCCAGTACTTC,CASSLRTGGSQETQYF
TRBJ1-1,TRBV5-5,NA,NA,TGTGCCAGCAGCTTGGCGGTGAACACTGAAGCTTTCTTT,CASSLAVNTEAFF
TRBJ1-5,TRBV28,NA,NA,TGTGCCCATCAAGGACAGAATCAGCCCCAGCATTTT,CAHQGQNQPQHF
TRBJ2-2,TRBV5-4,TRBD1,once,TGTGCCAGCAGCGCTTTTCCCGGGACAGGGGCGTATGTGTTTTTT,CASSAFPGTGAYVFF
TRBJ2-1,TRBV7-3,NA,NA,TGTGCCAGCAGCTCCGTCGGGGGAAGCTCCTACAATGAGCAGTTCTTC,CASSSVGGSSYNEQFF
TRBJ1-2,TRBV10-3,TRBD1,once,TGTGCCATCACCGTAGAGGGGACAGCCCCAAGCTACACCTTC,CAITVEGTAPSYTF
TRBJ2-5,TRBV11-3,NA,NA,TGTGCCAGCAGCTTAGCGGCAGGGCCCCAAGAGACCCAGTACTTC,CASSLAAGPQETQYF
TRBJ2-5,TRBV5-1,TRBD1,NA,TGCGCCAGCAGCTTGGATTTTCGCAGGGGGAAAGAGACCCAGTACTTC,CASSLDFRRGKETQYF
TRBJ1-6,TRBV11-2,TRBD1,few,TGTGCCAGCAGCTATGGGACAGGGGGAGTTAATTCACCCCTCCACTTT,CASSYGTGGVNSPLHF
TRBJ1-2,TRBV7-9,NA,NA,TGTGCCATCAGCGGGCAGAACAACTATGGCTACACCTTC,CAISGQNNYGYTF
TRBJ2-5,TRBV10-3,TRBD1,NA,TGTGCCATCAGTGAATGGGGGACAGAGCAAGAGACCCAGTACTTC,CAISEWGTEQETQYF
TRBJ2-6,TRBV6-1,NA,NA,TGTGCCAGCAGTGATCTGCAGGGGTTCGGGTTCGGCGCTGGGGCCAACGTCCTGACTTTC,CASSDLQGFGFGAGANVLTF
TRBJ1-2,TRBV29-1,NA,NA,TGCAGCGTTGACAGGGTCTATGGCTACACCTTC,CSVDRVYGYTF